This TCR beta chain was sequenced for a study of blood T cells in healthy people across ages. Study conclusions and caveats: Naive CD4+ cells and diversity were both higher in long-lived donors than in aged donors.

The CDR3 covers 14 residues. The germline CDR1 and CDR2 sequences are KGHSH and LQKENI. Points on this clonotype: Its target is not known.

The authors ran a second PCR of about 7 to 12 cycles using a sample-barcoded 5' primer and a J-beta primer mix. A minimum of 2.5 million CDR3-containing paired-end reads was obtained for each sample. Each CDR3 protein is one row after TCRdb ran MiXCR on the 5' RACE reads. Among fewer than 950,000 distinct CDR3 sequences listed, about 48% were seen once. Each donor had roughly 10 milliliters of peripheral blood drawn. The V and J genes are TRBV18 and TRBJ2-1; D may match TRBD1 or TRBD2 (5 bases each). The last part of the DNA fits TRBJ2-7 better; the J call may be wrong. The clonotype comes from a man older than 75 in good health. The sample comprised blood. Written as DNA, the CDR3 is TGTGCCAGCTCACCACGCGTGGGGGACTACGAGCAGTACTTC. This codes for CASSPRVGDYEQYF.